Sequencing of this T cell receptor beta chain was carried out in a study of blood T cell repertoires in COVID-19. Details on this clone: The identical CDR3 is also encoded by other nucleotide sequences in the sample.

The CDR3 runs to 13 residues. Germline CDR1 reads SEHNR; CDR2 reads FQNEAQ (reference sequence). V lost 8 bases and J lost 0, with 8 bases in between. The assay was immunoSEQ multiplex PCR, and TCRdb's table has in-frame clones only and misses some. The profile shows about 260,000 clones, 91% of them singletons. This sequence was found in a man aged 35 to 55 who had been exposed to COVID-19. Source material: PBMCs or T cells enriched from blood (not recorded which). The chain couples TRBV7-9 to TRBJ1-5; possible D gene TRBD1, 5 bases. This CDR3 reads CASSQDSNQPQHF. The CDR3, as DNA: TGTGCCAGCTCACAGGATAGCAATCAGCCCCAGCATTTT.